This entry lists 3 T cell receptor beta chains sequenced from one sample in a study of response to subunit inactivated influenza vaccine. In TCRdb, the RT-PCR reads were re-called with MiXCR into one record per CDR3 protein. The table records hundreds of thousands of distinct CDR3 sequences, approximately 10% of them present only once. The same sample was also studied in work on T cells expressing NK-cell markers. As reported in that work: The authors generated TCR beta cDNA through 5'RACE template switching with UMIs.

The sample consisted of PBMCs from blood, taken on the day of vaccination. The receptors originated from a man aged 45-65 years who received an inactivated influenza vaccine.

The chain joins TRBV6-1 to TRBJ2-3; 11 positions agree with TRBD2. The CDR3 totals 15 residues. CDR1 and CDR2 from the germline V gene are MNHNS and SASEGT. The V segment lost 6 bases and the J segment 3 bases; nucleotides outside the gene matches: 5. The DNA of the CDR3 is TGTGCCAGCAGACGAACTAGCGGGAGAACAGATACGCAGTATTTT. It yields the protein CASRRTSGRTDTQYF.

The chain joins TRBV6-2 or TRBV6-3 to TRBJ2-5; 10 positions match TRBD2. V was clipped by 8 bases and J by 2 bases; unmatched bases: 11. The CDR3 consists of 16 residues. The germline V gene encodes CDR1 MNHEY and CDR2 SVGEGT. CDR3 in amino acids: CASGRASSGGQETQYF. In nucleotides, the CDR3 is TGTGCCAGCGGGAGGGCCTCTAGCGGGGGACAAGAGACCCAGTACTTC.

V and J are TRBV6-2 or TRBV6-3 and TRBJ2-3; no firm D call. With 6 bases removed from V and 5 bases from J, the gap between germline ends came to 15 bases. CDR1 is MNHEY, CDR2 SVGEGT, per germline. This CDR3 spans 14 amino acids. CDR3 loop: CASSTHGPGDTQYF. DNA for the CDR3: TGTGCCAGCAGCACCCACGGACCGGGAGATACGCAGTATTTT.